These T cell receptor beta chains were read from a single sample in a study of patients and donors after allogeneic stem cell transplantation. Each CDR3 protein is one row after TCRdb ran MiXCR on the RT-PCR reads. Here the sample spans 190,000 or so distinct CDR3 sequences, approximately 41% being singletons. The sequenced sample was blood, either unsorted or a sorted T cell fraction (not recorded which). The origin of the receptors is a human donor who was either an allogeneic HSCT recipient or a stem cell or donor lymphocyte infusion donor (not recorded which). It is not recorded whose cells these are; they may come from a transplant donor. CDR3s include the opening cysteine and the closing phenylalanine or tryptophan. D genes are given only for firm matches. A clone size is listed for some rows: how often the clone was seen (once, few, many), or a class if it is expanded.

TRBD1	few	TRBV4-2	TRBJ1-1	CASSQYRGREAFF	TGTGCCAGCAGCCAGTACAGGGGGCGTGAAGCTTTCTTT
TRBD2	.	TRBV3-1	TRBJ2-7	CASSPGLAGYEQYF	TGTGCCAGCAGCCCGGGACTAGCGGGATACGAGCAGTACTTC
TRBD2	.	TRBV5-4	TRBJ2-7	CASSLALAGLYEQYF	TGTGCCAGCAGCTTGGCGCTAGCGGGACTCTACGAGCAGTACTTC
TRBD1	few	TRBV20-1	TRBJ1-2	CSAGGDRDYGYTF	TGCAGTGCAGGGGGGGACAGGGATTATGGCTACACCTTC
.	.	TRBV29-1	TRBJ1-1	CSAPDRMNTEAFF	TGCAGCGCTCCGGACAGAATGAACACTGAAGCTTTCTTT
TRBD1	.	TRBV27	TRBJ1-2	CASSSWDRGWGDGYTF	TGTGCCAGCAGTTCTTGGGACAGGGGCTGGGGGGATGGCTACACCTTC
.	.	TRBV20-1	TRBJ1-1	CSARGHLVLLNTEAFF	TGCAGTGCTAGAGGACATTTGGTCCTTTTGAACACTGAAGCTTTCTTT
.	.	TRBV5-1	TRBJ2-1	CASSLEGNNEQFF	TGCGCCAGCAGCTTGGAGGGTAACAATGAGCAGTTCTTC
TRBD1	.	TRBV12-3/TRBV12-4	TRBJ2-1	CASSNDRAEQFF	TGTGCCAGCAGCAACGACAGGGCAGAGCAGTTCTTC
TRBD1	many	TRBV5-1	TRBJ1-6	CASSPGTVNSPLHF	TGCGCCAGCAGCCCGGGGACAGTTAATTCACCCCTCCACTTT
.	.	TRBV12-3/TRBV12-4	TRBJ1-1	CASSSKGGNTEAFF	TGTGCCAGCAGTTCGAAGGGGGGGAACACTGAAGCTTTCTTT
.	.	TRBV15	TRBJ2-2	CATRGNRTGELFF	TGTGCCACGCGGGGTAATCGGACCGGGGAGCTGTTTTTT
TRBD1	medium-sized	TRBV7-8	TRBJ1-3	CASSQREGANTIYF	TGTGCCAGCAGCCAAAGGGAGGGGGCGAACACCATATATTTT
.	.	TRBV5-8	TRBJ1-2	CASSLRIRDYGYTF	TGTGCCAGCAGCCTCCGGATACGCGACTATGGCTACACCTTC
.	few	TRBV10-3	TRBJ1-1	CAISDSAGLAVAEAFF	TGTGCCATCAGTGATTCCGCAGGGCTGGCGGTCGCTGAAGCTTTCTTT
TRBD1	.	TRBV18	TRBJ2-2	CASSSTGGPTGELFF	TGTGCCAGCTCATCGACAGGGGGTCCCACCGGGGAGCTGTTTTTT
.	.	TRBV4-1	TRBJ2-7	CASSQVPAAFSYEQYF	TGCGCCAGCAGCCAAGTCCCAGCGGCATTCTCCTACGAGCAGTACTTC
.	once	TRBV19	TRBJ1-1	CASSIGGEDNTEAFF	TGTGCCAGTAGTATAGGGGGGGAAGACAACACTGAAGCTTTCTTT
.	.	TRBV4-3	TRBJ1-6	CASSQSDGGQLGFSPLHF	TGCGCCAGCAGCCAATCCGACGGGGGGCAGCTAGGGTTTTCACCCCTCCACTTT
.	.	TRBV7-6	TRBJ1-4	CASSLAAGAREKLFF	TGTGCCAGCAGCTTAGCCGCGGGGGCCCGAGAAAAACTGTTTTTT
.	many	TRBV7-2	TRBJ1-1	CASSLPQRTEAFF	TGTGCCAGCAGCTTACCCCAGAGGACTGAAGCTTTCTTT
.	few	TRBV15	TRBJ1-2	CATSRDRSGEANYGYTF	TGTGCCACCAGCAGAGATAGGTCGGGGGAGGCTAACTATGGCTACACCTTC
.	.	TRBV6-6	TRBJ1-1	CASSYSTSTEAFF	TGTGCCAGCAGTTACTCAACATCCACTGAAGCTTTCTTT
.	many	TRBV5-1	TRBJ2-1	CASRKNILENEQFF	TGCGCCAGCAGGAAGAATATACTGGAAAATGAGCAGTTCTTC
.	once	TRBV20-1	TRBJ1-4	CSASSRAFREKLFF	TGCAGTGCTAGCAGCCGGGCATTTCGGGAAAAACTGTTTTTT
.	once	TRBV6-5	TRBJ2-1	CASSYSNTRRDNEQFF	TGTGCCAGCAGTTACTCGAACACTAGAAGGGACAATGAGCAGTTCTTC
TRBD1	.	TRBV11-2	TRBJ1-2	CASSLGTGGSFGYTF	TGTGCCAGCAGCTTAGGAACAGGGGGATCTTTCGGCTACACCTTC
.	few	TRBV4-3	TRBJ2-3	CASSQTPVGNTQYF	TGCGCCAGCAGCCAAACCCCGGTGGGGAATACGCAGTATTTT
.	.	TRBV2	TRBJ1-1	CASVGSRVGEAFF	TGTGCCAGCGTCGGGTCCCGAGTTGGGGAAGCTTTCTTT
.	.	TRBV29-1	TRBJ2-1	CSVVAAEQFF	TGCAGCGTTGTAGCCGCTGAGCAGTTCTTC
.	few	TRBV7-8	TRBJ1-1	CASSLVEGTKNTEAFF	TGTGCCAGCAGCTTAGTTGAGGGCACTAAGAACACTGAAGCTTTCTTT
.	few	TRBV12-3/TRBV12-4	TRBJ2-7	CASSRRDYEQYF	TGTGCCAGCAGTCGACGGGACTACGAGCAGTACTTC